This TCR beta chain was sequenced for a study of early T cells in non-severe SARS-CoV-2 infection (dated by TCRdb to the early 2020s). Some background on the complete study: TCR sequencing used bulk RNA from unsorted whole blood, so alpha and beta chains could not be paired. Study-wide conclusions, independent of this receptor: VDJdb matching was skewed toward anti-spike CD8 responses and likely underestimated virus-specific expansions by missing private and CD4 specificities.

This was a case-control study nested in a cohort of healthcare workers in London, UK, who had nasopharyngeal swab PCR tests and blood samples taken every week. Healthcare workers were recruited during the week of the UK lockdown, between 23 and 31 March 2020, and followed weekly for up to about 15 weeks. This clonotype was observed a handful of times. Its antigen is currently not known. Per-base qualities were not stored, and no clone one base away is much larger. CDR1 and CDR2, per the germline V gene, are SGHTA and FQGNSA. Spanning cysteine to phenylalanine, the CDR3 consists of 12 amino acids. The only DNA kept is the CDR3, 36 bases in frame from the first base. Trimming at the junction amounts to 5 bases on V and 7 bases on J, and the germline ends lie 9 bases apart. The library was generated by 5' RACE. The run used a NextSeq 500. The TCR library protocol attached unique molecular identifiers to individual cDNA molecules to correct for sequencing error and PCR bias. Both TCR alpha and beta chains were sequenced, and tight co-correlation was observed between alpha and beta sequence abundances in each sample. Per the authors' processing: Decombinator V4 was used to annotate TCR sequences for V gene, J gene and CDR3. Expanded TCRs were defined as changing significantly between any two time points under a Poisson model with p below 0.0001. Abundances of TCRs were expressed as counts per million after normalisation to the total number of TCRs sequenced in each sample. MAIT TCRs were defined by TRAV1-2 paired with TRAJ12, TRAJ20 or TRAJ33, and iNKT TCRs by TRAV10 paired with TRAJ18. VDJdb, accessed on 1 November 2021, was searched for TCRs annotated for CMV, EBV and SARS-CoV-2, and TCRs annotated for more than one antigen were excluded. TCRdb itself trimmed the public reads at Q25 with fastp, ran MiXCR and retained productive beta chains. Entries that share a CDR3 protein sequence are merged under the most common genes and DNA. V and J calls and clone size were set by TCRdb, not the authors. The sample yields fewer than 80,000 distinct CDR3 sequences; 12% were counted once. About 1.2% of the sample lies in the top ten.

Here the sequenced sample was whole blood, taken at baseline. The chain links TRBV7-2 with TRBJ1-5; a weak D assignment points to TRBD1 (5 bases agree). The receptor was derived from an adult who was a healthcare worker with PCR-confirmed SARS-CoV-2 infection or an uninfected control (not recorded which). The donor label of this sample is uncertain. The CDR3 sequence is CASSRDFQPQHF. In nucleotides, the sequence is TGTGCCAGCAGCCGGGACTTCCAGCCCCAGCATTTT.